The next 21 T cell receptor beta chains were all read from a single sample in a study of T cell responses to AZD1222 COVID-19 vaccine. Clones were sequenced by immunoSEQ multiplex PCR, and TCRdb holds only the in-frame ones, with some missing. The repertoire includes over 110,000 clones, more than 80% of them detected once, and around 1.6% sits in the top ten. Sequenced material: peripheral blood, taken on day 0 of AZD1222 vaccination. These receptors were obtained from an adult in good health.

This rearrangement joins TRBV18 to TRBJ2-5, with a tentative D call TRBD1 (6 bases). The CDR3 has 13 amino acids. V lost 8 bases to trimming and J lost 1 base, with 11 bases between them. Germline CDR1 KGHSH, CDR2 LQKENI. The DNA of the CDR3 is TGTGCCAGCGCGGACAGCCTCCAAGAGACCCAGTACTTC. Translation gives CASADSLQETQYF.

The chain has TRBV6-5 and TRBJ2-1; a possible D gene is TRBD2 (5 bases). Germline loops: CDR1 MNHEY, CDR2 SVGAGI. Trimming took 5 bases from V and 6 from J, leaving 17 bases between them. This CDR3 has 15 amino acids. The CDR3 nucleotides are TGTGCCAGCAGTAGGAGACAACGGACTCTCAATGAGCAGTTCTTC. This sequence encodes CASSRRQRTLNEQFF.

The V gene is TRBV6-5, the J gene TRBJ1-5; TRBD1 matches 7 bases. From germline, CDR1 is MNHEY and CDR2 SVGAGI. There are 15 residues in the CDR3. With 6 bases clipped from V and 4 bases from J, the junction kept 9 bases outside the gene matches. The CDR3 is CASSRRQGSNQPQHF. The CDR3, as DNA: TGTGCCAGCAGCCGACGACAGGGATCTAATCAGCCCCAGCATTTT.

The chain carries TRBV7-9 and TRBJ2-1; 16 bases align to TRBD2. This CDR3 region has 17 residues. In germline, CDR1 is SEHNR, CDR2 FQNEAQ (reference sequence). J lost 8 bases, V lost 5 bases, and 9 bases had no gene match. The CDR3 sequence: CASSPGLAGGPVDEQFF. DNA of the CDR3: TGTGCCAGCAGCCCGGGACTAGCGGGGGGGCCGGTGGATGAGCAGTTCTTC.

This chain joins TRBV5-1 and TRBJ2-3; 7 nucleotides agree with TRBD1. After removal of 4 bases from V and 3 bases from J, the junction contained 5 bases not matched to a gene. The CDR3 is 14 residues long. Germline V gene data show CDR1 as SGHRS and CDR2 as YFSETQ. The CDR3 DNA reads TGCGCCAGCAGCAACGGACAGGTGACAGATACGCAGTATTTT. This sequence encodes CASSNGQVTDTQYF.

This chain uses TRBV6-6 with TRBJ1-5; perhaps TRBD1 as D (6 bases). V lost 2 bases and J lost 5, with 13 bases in between. The CDR3 sequence is 15 residues long. Germline CDR1 reads MNHNY; CDR2 reads SVGAGI (reference sequence). DNA for the CDR3: TGTGCCAGCAGTTACGGCGAGGGGGGCGATCAGCCCCAGCATTTT. Translation gives CASSYGEGGDQPQHF.

The chain is built from TRBV9 and TRBJ1-2; TRBD1 is a possible D gene (6 bases). Germline values: CDR1 SGDLS, CDR2 YYNGEE. Deletions cut 6 bases from V and 5 bases from J, with 11 bases between. This CDR3 has 12 residues. The CDR3 nucleotides are TGTGCCAGCACCGGGACAAAATATGGCTACACCTTC. Encoded protein: CASTGTKYGYTF.

The chain combines TRBV5-1 with TRBJ2-1, with TRBD2 identical over 13 bases. The trim removed 1 base at V and 7 bases at J, leaving 23 bases unmatched. The CDR3 contains 22 residues. Germline CDR1 and CDR2: SGHRS and YFSETQ. The CDR3 loop reads CASSLFSLSYGTSGKGVNEQFF. Here the CDR3 DNA reads TGCGCCAGCAGCTTGTTTTCTTTGAGTTACGGGACTAGCGGGAAGGGAGTGAATGAGCAGTTCTTC.

The chain employs TRBV19 and TRBJ2-7; D is perhaps TRBD1 (6 bases). The ends were cut back, 4 bases at V and 1 base at J, with 17 bases in the middle. The CDR3 is 16 amino acids. The V gene's germline CDR1 is LNHDA and CDR2 SQIVND (reference sequence). CDR3: CASSTGQSTPSYEQYF. CDR3 sequence (DNA): TGTGCCAGTAGTACCGGACAGTCCACCCCTTCCTACGAGCAGTACTTC.

The gene calls are TRBV11-3 and TRBJ2-7; D gene unclear. The CDR3 extends over 10 amino acids. CDR1 SGHNT and CDR2 YENEEA come from the germline V gene. Trimming left V 3 bases short and J 6 bases short, with 3 bases between. Here the CDR3 reads CASSLGEQYF. The CDR3 coding sequence is TGTGCCAGCAGCTTGGGCGAGCAGTACTTC.

This clone was recorded only once. This rearrangement joins TRBV5-4 to TRBJ2-7; 9 nucleotides agree with TRBD1. V was clipped by 2 bases and J by 6 bases; unmatched bases: 6. From germline, CDR1 is SGHNT and CDR2 YYREEE (reference sequence). CDR3 length: 14 residues. CDR3 region: CASSFGDREAEQYF. The CDR3 bases are TGTGCCAGCAGCTTTGGGGACAGGGAGGCCGAGCAGTACTTC.

The chain joins TRBV13 to TRBJ2-2; TRBD1 agrees at 9 bases. After removal of 2 bases from V and 7 bases from J, the junction contained 11 bases not matched to a gene. The length of the CDR3 is 17 residues. Germline values: CDR1 PRHDT, CDR2 FYEKMQ (reference sequence). CDR3 DNA: TGTGCCAGCAGCTTACAGGGACAGGGCCCAGCTGTCGGGGAGCTGTTTTTT. Its protein is CASSLQGQGPAVGELFF.

The V and J genes are TRBV24-1 and TRBJ1-2; D remains ambiguous. Germline V gene data show CDR1 as KGHDR and CDR2 as SFDVKD. Trimming took 2 bases from V and 7 from J, leaving 7 bases between them. CDR3 size: 12 residues. Written as DNA, the CDR3 is TGTGCCACCAGTGATTGGAGCGGTGGCTACACCTTC. Its translation is CATSDWSGGYTF.

This clone was seen a handful of times. The chain recombines TRBV5-1 with TRBJ1-5, with a weak D call TRBD1 (5 bases). The V end lost 3 bases, the J end lost 4 bases, and 8 bases lay between the germline ends. Germline CDR1 is SGHRS and CDR2 is YFSETQ. CDR3 length: 13 residues. The CDR3 is CASSSDINQPQHF. In DNA form, the CDR3 reads TGCGCCAGCAGCTCGGACATTAATCAGCCCCAGCATTTT.

This chain connects TRBV10-3 to TRBJ1-1, with D possibly being TRBD1 (5 bases). Germline V lookup: CDR1 ENHRY, CDR2 SYGVKD. V shed 11 bases and J shed 2 bases, with 18 bases lying between them. This CDR3 has 14 amino acids. This chain's CDR3 is CASSARGQNTEAFF. As DNA, the CDR3 is TGTGCCTCGTCGGCGCGGGGCCAAAACACTGAAGCTTTCTTT.

The chain links TRBV7-3 to TRBJ2-3; tentatively, D is TRBD1 or TRBD2 (6 bases each). The length of the CDR3 is 15 residues. The V end lost 1 base, the J end lost 0 bases, and 8 bases lay between the germline ends. Germline V gives CDR1 SGHTA, CDR2 FQGTGA. The DNA of the CDR3 is TGTGCCAGCAGCTTAATAGGGGGGAGCACAGATACGCAGTATTTT. Protein sequence: CASSLIGGSTDTQYF.

The rearrangement links TRBV2 to TRBJ1-2; D is undetermined. Trimming removed 1 base at V and 4 bases at J, with 7 bases between. The CDR3 spans 13 residues. Per germline, CDR1 SNHLY and CDR2 FYNNEI. As DNA, the CDR3 is TGTGCCAGCAGTGAAGTGGGCGGCTATGGCTACACCTTC. Amino acids: CASSEVGGYGYTF.

V gene TRBV28 combines with J gene TRBJ1-4, with 7 bases lining up with TRBD1. This CDR3 is built from 17 residues. Trimming took 5 bases from V and 3 from J; bases not matched to a gene: 12. Germline loops: CDR1 MDHEN, CDR2 SYDVKM. The CDR3 DNA sequence: TGTGCCAGCAGTGACTCCGCCGGGACAGATGCTAATGAAAAACTGTTTTTT. Translating it yields CASSDSAGTDANEKLFF.

The chain links TRBV12-3 or TRBV12-4 to TRBJ1-4, with unresolved D. V lost 6 bases to trimming and J lost 2 bases, with 1 base between them. This CDR3 has 11 residues. The CDR3 DNA reads TGTGCCAGCAGGACTAATGAAAAACTGTTTTTT. Translated, it gives CASRTNEKLFF.

Here the CDR3 reads CASSFWTSGSGGEQFF. The CDR3 bases are TGTGCCAGCAGTTTTTGGACTAGCGGGAGTGGAGGTGAGCAGTTCTTC. This chain connects TRBV28 to TRBJ2-1, with 13 positions matching TRBD2. Germline CDR1 is MDHEN and CDR2 is SYDVKM. V lost 3 bases to trimming and J lost 9 bases; unmatched junction nucleotides: 8. This CDR3 has 16 amino acids.

The sample holds a few counts of this clone. The rearrangement links TRBV6-5 to TRBJ1-5; D gene uncertain. CDR1 is MNHEY, CDR2 SVGAGI, per germline. This CDR3 comprises 15 residues. V shed 5 bases and J shed 0 bases, with 11 bases lying between them. CDR3 DNA: TGTGCCAGCAGTCTAGGACCGGTTAGCAATCAGCCCCAGCATTTT. This encodes CASSLGPVSNQPQHF.